This TCR beta chain is drawn from a study of vaccination and CD4 T cells after COVID-19. With the Oncomine TCR Beta short-read assay, DNA from cultured CD4+ T cells was sequenced. CD4+ T cells were cultured, and genomic DNA was extracted from them. TCRdb reprocessed the PCR reads with MiXCR, giving one entry per CDR3 protein. Among about 12,000 distinct CDR3 sequences listed, around 49% were seen once. On this clonotype itself: Antigen: not known.

Treatment defined: roughly 10-day PBMC culture with coronavirus spike peptide pools or control peptides (ViraFEST assay). Days 3 and 7 were when half the medium was replaced with fresh IL-2 medium. Germline assignment: CDR1 MNHNS and CDR2 SASEGT. Trimming took off 6 bases at V and 13 bases at J, with 19 bases between the two ends. The CDR3 is 14 residues long. The sequenced sample was CD4+ T cells from blood, cultured in vitro. V usage is TRBV6-1 and J usage is TRBJ1-6, with a weak D call TRBD1 (6 bases). The receptor's source is a human donor who had recovered from COVID-19. CDR3 sequence: CASRDWDGTGPLHF. DNA of the CDR3: TGTGCCAGCAGGGATTGGGACGGAACAGGGCCCCTCCACTTT.